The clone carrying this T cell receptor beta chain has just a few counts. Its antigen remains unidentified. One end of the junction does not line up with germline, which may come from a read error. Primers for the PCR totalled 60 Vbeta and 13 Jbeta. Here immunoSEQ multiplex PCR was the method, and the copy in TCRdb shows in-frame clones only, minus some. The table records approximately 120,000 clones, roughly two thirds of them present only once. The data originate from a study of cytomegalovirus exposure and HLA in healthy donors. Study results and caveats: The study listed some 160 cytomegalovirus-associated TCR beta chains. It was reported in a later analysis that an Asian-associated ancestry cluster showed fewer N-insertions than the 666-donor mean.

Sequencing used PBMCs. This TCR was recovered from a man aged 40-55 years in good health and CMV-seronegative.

The CDR3 spells CASSEFDRATDTQHF. The CDR3, as DNA: TGTGCCAGCAGTGAATTTGACAGGGCGACAGATACGCAGCACTTT. V is TRBV6-1 and J is TRBJ2-3; 7 nucleotides align to TRBD1. The germline gives CDR1 MNHNS, CDR2 SASEGT. The CDR3 has 15 residues.